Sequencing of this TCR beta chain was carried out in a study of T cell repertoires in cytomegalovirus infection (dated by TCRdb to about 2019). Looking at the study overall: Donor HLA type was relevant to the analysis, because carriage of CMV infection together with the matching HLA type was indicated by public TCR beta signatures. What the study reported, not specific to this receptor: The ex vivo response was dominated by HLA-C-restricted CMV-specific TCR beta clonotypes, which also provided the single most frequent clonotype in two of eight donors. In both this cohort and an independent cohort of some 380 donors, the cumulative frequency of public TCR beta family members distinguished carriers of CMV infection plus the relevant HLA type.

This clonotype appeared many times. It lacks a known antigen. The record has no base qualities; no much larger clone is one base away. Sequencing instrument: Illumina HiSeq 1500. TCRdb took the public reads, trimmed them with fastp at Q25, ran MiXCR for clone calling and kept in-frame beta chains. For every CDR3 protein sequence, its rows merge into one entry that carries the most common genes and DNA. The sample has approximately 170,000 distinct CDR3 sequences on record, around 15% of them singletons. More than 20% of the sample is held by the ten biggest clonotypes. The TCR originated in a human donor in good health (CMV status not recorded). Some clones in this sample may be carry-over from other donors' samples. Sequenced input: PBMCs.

The encoded CDR3 is CASSPRREVNEQFF. Here is the DNA: TGTGCCAGCAGCCCTCGGCGGGAGGTCAATGAGCAGTTCTTC. The sequence joins TRBV7-2 to TRBJ2-1; 8 central nucleotides agree with TRBD2. The CDR3 goes from the cysteine to the phenylalanine over 14 residues. Solely the CDR3 DNA is kept, with 42 bases framed from the first base. Unmatched junction bases come to 6, with V trimmed by 5 bases and J by 6 bases. The germline V gene supplies CDR1 SGHTA and CDR2 FQGNSA.